The sequence of this TCR beta chain was determined in a study of cytomegalovirus exposure and HLA in healthy donors. This clone was counted a single time. Its antigen is currently unknown. The CDR3 covers 15 residues. Trimming removed 1 base from V and 0 bases from J, with 10 bases in between. CDR1 SGHNT and CDR2 YENEEA come from the germline V gene. The primer mix had 60 Vbeta and 13 Jbeta primers. Here immunoSEQ multiplex PCR was the method, and the copy in TCRdb shows in-frame clones only, minus some. The sample shows 170,000 or so clones, 75% to 90% of them seen only once. Study-wide results and caveats: When presence/absence was analysed, sequencing depth was taken to be roughly uniform across donors. When a later analysis compared HLA-associated TCR beta chains with equally common others, the HLA-associated chains turned out to be more clonally expanded and to have lower generation probabilities. A later analysis associated roughly 15,000 TCR beta sequences with HLA alleles at a 0.05 false discovery rate. A later analysis reportedly found fewer N-insertions in an Asian-associated ancestry cluster than the approximately 670-donor mean.

The origin of this receptor is a boy younger than 18 in good health and CMV-seronegative. Sequencing used PBMCs. The V gene is TRBV11-3, the J gene TRBJ2-7; a possible D gene is TRBD2 (5 bases). CDR3 in amino acids: CASSLVSGLSYEQYF. The CDR3 nucleotides read TGTGCCAGCAGCTTAGTCTCCGGACTCTCCTACGAGCAGTACTTC.